This T cell receptor beta chain was profiled in a study of blood T cells in healthy people across ages. A second PCR of 7 to 11 cycles used a sample-barcoded 5' primer and a J-beta primer mix. Each TCR beta cDNA got a 12-nucleotide random molecular identifier. TCRdb re-derived calls from the 5' RACE reads in MiXCR, one entry per CDR3 protein. The sample has 800,000 or so distinct CDR3 sequences; 20% to 30% are singletons. Study-level points and caveats: Donors of long life had a larger count of naive CD4+ cells and greater diversity than aged donors.

To note about this clonotype: Its antigen is still unknown.

Looked up from germline, CDR1 is SGHTA and CDR2 is FQGTGA. CDR3 length: 22 residues. Trimming cost V 5 bases and J 3 bases; bases outside gene matches: 24. The same data also contributed to another study, on T cells of mothers and their children. That work adds: The study sampled a few healthy Caucasian mothers and their six children.

Sequencing was done on a sample of blood. The V call is TRBV7-3, the J call TRBJ2-1; 11 bases agree with TRBD2. The sequence was collected from a boy aged 5-17 years in good health. The CDR3 DNA reads TGTGCCAGCAGCCCGCGACTTGAATTGGCTAGCGGGAGGCTGAGTAGCTACAATGAGCAGTTCTTC. This gives the protein CASSPRLELASGRLSSYNEQFF.